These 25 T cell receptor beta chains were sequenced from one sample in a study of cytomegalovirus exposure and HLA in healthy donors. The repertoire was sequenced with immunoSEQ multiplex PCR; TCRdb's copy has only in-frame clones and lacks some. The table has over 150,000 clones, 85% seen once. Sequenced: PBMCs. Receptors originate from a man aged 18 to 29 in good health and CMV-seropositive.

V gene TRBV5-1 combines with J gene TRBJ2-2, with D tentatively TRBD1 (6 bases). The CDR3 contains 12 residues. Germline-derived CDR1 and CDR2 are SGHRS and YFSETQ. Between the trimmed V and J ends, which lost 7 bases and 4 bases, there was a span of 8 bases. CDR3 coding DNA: TGCGCCAGCTCGACAGGCACCGGGGAGCTGTTTTTT. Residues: CASSTGTGELFF.

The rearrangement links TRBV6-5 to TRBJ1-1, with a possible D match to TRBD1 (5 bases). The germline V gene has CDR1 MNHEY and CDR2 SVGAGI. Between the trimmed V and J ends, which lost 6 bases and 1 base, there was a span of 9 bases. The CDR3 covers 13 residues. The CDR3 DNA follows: TGTGCCAGCAGCAGGGATCCGAACACTGAAGCTTTCTTT. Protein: CASSRDPNTEAFF.

The CDR3 DNA sequence: TGTGCCAGTAGTAGGGGCGCGGGGGTATATGGCTACACCTTC. It specifies CASSRGAGVYGYTF. V gene TRBV19 combines with J gene TRBJ1-2; tentative D call: TRBD1 (5 bases). CDR3 length equals 14 residues. V gave up 4 bases and J gave up 5 bases, with 14 bases separating them. The V gene's germline CDR1 is LNHDA and CDR2 SQIVND (reference sequence).

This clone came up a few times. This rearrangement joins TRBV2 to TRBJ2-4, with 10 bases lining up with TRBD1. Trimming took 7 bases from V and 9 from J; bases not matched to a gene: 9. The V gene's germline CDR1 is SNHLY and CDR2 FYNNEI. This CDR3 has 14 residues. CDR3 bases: TGTGCCAGCACCGCCGGGACAGGGGAGGGCATTCAGTACTTC. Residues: CASTAGTGEGIQYF. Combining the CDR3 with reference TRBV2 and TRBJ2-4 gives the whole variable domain EPEVTQTPSHQVTQMGQEVILRCVPISNHLYFYWYRQILGQKVEFLVSFYNNEISEKSEIFDDQFSVERPDGSNFTLKIRSTKLEDSAMYFCASTAGTGEGIQYFGAGTRLSVL.

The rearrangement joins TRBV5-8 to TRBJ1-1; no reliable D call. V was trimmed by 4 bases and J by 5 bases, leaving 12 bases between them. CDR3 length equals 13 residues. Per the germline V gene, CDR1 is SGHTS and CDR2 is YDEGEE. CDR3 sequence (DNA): TGTGCCAGCAGCCCGGGAGCGGGGACTGAAGCTTTCTTT. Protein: CASSPGAGTEAFF. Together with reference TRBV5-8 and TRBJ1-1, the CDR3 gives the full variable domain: EAGVTQSPTHLIKTRGQQATLRCSPISGHTSVYWYQQALGLGLQFLLWYDEGEERNRGNFPPRFSGRQFPNYSSELNVNALELEDSALYLCASSPGAGTEAFFGQGTRLTVV.

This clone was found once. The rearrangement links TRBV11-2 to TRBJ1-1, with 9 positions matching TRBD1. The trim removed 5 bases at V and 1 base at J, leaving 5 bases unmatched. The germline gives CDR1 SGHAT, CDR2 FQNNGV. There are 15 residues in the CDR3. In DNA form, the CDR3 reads TGTGCCAGCAGCCCGGGACAGGGACGGAACACTGAAGCTTTCTTT. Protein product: CASSPGQGRNTEAFF.

The CDR3 sequence: CASSYSRQGDYTQYF. The DNA for the CDR3 is TGTGCCAGCAGTTACTCCCGGCAGGGGGATTATACGCAGTATTTT. The V and J genes are TRBV6-5 and TRBJ2-3; TRBD1 matches 7 bases. The V segment lost 0 bases and the J segment 7 bases; nucleotides outside the gene matches: 7. This CDR3 has 15 residues. Germline lookup yields CDR1 MNHEY and CDR2 SVGAGI.

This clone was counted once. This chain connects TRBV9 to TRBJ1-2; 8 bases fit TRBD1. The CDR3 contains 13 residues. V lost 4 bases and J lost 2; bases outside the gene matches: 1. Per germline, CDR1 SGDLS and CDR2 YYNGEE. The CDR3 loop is CASSTGGNYGYTF. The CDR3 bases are TGTGCCAGCAGCACAGGGGGGAACTATGGCTACACCTTC.

CDR3 amino acids: CASSVGGRGEKLFF. CDR3 DNA sequence: TGTGCCAGCAGCGTAGGAGGGAGAGGTGAAAAACTGTTTTTT. V gene TRBV9 combines with J gene TRBJ1-4, with D unclear. The V gene lost 0 bases and the J gene lost 7 bases, with 10 bases spanning the gap. Germline values: CDR1 SGDLS, CDR2 YYNGEE. The CDR3 sequence is 14 residues long.

In nucleotides, the CDR3 is TGTGCCAGCAGCCGGGGCCGGGCGGGGGGGCCGGATACGCAGTATTTT. Protein sequence: CASSRGRAGGPDTQYF. The chain carries TRBV7-9 and TRBJ2-3, with TRBD2 matching over 9 bases. V trimming: 5 bases; J trimming: 6 bases; junction bases outside the gene matches: 12. CDR1 is SEHNR and CDR2 is FQNEAQ in the germline V gene (reference sequence). This CDR3 has 16 residues.

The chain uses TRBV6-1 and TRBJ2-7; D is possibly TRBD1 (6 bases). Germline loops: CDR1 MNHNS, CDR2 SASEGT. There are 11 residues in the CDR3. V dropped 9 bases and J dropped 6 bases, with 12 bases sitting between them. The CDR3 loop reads CARKQGCEQYF. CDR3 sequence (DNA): TGTGCCAGGAAACAGGGCTGCGAGCAGTACTTC.

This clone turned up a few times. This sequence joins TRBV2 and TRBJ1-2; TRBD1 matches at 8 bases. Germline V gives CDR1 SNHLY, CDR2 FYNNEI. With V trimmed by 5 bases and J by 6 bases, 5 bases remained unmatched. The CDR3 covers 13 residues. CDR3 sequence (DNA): TGTGCCAGCAGTCAGGACAGGGCGGATGGCTACACCTTC. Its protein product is CASSQDRADGYTF.

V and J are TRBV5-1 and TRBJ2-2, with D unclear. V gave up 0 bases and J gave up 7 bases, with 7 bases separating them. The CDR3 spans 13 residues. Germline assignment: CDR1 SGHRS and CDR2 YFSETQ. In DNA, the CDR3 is TGCGCCAGCAGCTTGGTGACTGGCGGGGAGCTGTTTTTT. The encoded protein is CASSLVTGGELFF.

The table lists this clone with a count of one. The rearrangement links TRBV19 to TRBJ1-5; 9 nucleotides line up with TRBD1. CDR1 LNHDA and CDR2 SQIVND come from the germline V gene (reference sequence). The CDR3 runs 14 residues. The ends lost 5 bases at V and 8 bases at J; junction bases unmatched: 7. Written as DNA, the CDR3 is TGTGCCAGTAGTCCAGGGACAGGGAGGGAGCCCCAGCATTTT. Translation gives CASSPGTGREPQHF.

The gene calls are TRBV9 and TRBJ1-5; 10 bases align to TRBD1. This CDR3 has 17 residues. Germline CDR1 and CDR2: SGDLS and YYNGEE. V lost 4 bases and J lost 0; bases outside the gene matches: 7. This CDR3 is CASSPGQGINSNQPQHF. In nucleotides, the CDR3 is TGTGCCAGCAGCCCGGGACAGGGGATCAATAGCAATCAGCCCCAGCATTTT.

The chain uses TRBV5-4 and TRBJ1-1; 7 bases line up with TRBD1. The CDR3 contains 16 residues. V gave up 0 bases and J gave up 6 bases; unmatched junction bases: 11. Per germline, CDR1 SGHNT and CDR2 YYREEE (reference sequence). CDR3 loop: CASSLGGGGNRAEAFF. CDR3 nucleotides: TGTGCCAGCAGCTTGGGAGGGGGCGGTAATCGGGCTGAAGCTTTCTTT.

The CDR3 region has the DNA TGTGCCAGCACCTTAGCGGGAGAAAGCTACAATGAGCAGTTCTTC. Encoded protein: CASTLAGESYNEQFF. This chain links TRBV28 with TRBJ2-1; 9 nucleotides match TRBD2. V lost 7 bases to trimming and J lost 3 bases; unmatched junction nucleotides: 7. The CDR3 sequence is 15 residues long. The germline CDR1 and CDR2 sequences are MDHEN and SYDVKM. The full variable domain, with the rest looked up from reference TRBV28 and TRBJ2-1, is DVKVTQSSRYLVKRTGEKVFLECVQDMDHENMFWYRQDPGLGLRLIYFSYDVKMKEKGDIPEGYSVSREKKERFSLILESASTNQTSMYLCASTLAGESYNEQFFGPGTRLTVL.

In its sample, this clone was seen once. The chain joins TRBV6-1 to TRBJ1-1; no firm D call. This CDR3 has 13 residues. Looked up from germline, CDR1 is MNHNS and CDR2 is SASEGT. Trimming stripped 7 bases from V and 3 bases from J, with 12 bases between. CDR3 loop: CASTQKADTEAFF. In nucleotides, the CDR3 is TGTGCCAGCACCCAAAAGGCGGACACTGAAGCTTTCTTT.

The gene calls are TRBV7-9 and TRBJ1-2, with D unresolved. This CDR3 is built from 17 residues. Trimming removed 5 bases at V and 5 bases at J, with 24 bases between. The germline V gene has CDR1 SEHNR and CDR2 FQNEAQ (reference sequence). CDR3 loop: CASSPPVTGLGTYGYTF. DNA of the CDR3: TGTGCCAGCAGCCCACCCGTAACGGGGTTGGGCACATATGGCTACACCTTC.

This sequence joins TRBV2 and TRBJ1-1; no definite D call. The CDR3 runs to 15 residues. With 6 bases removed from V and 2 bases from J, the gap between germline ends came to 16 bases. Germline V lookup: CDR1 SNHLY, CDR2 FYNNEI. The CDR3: CASSLTSGANTEAFF. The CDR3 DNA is TGTGCCAGCAGCCTCACCTCGGGTGCCAACACTGAAGCTTTCTTT. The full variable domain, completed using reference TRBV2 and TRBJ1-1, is EPEVTQTPSHQVTQMGQEVILRCVPISNHLYFYWYRQILGQKVEFLVSFYNNEISEKSEIFDDQFSVERPDGSNFTLKIRSTKLEDSAMYFCASSLTSGANTEAFFGQGTRLTVV.

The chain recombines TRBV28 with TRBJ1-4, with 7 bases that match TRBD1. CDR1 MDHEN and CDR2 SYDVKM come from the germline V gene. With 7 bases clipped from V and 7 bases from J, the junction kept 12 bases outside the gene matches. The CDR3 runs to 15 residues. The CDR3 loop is CASNPGGGEIEKLFF. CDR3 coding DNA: TGTGCCAGCAACCCCGGAGGGGGCGAAATTGAAAAACTGTTTTTT.

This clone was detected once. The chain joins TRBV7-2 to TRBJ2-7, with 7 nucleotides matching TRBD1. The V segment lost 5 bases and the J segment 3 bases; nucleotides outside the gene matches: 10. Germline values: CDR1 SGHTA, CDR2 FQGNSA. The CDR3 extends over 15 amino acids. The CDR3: CASSRGSNRGYEQYF. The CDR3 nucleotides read TGTGCCAGCAGCCGAGGTTCGAACAGGGGCTACGAGCAGTACTTC.

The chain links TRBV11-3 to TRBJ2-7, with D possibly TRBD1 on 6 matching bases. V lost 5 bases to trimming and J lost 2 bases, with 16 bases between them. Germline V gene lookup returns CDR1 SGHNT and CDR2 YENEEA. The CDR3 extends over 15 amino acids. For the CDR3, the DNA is TGTGCCAGCAGCCCTAAAGGGACATCCGCCTACGAGCAGTACTTC. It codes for CASSPKGTSAYEQYF. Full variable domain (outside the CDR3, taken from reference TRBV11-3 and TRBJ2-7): EAGVVQSPRYKIIEKKQPVAFWCNPISGHNTLYWYLQNLGQGPELLIRYENEEAVDDSQLPKDRFSAERLKGVDSTLKIQPAELGDSAVYLCASSPKGTSAYEQYFGPGTRLTVT.

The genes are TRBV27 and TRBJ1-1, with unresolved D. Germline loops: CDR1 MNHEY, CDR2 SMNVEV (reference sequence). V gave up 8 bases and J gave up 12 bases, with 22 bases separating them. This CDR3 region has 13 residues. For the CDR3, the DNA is TGTGCCAGCGGCCCAGGATCGAGCCTCGAGTCTTTCTTT. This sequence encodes CASGPGSSLESFF.

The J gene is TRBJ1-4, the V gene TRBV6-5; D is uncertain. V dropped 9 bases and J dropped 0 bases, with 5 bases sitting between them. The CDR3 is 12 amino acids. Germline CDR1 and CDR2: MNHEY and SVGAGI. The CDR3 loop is CAREPTNEKLFF. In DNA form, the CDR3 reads TGTGCCAGGGAGCCAACTAATGAAAAACTGTTTTTT.